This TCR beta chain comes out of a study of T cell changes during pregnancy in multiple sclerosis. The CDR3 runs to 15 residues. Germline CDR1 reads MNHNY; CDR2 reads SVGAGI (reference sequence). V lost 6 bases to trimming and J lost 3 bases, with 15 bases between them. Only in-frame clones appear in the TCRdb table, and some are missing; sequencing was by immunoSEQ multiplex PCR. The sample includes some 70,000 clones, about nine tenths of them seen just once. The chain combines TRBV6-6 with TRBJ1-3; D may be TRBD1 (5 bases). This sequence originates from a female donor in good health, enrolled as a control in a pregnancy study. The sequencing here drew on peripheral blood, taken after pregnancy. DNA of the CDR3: TGTGCCAGCAGGAGGGGAGGGTTAAATGGAAACACCATATATTTT. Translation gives CASRRGGLNGNTIYF.